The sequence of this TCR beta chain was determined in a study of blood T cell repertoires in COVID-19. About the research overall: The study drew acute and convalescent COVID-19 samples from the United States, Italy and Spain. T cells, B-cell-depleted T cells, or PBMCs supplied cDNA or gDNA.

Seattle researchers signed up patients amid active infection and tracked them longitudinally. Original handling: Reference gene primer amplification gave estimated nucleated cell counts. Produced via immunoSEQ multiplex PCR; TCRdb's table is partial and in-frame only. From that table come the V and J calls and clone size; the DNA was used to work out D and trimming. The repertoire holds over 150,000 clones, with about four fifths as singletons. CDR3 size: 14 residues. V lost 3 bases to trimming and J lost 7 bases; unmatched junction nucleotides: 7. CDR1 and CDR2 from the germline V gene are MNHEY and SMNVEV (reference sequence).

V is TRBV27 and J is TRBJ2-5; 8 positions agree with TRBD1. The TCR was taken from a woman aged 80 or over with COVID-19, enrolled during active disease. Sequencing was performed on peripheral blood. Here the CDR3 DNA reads TGTGCCAGCAGTTTGACAGGGGTAGTAGGGACCCAGTACTTC. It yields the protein CASSLTGVVGTQYF.